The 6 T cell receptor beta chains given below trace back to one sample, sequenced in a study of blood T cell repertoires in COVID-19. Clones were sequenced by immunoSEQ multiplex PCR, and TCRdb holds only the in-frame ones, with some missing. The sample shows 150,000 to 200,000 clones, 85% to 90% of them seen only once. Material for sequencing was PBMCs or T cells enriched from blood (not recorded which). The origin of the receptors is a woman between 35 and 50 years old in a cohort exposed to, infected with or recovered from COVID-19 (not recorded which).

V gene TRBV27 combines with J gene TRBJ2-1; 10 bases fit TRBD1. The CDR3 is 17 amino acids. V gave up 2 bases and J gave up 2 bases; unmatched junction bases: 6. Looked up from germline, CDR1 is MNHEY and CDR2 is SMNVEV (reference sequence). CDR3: CASSLRVGQGPYNEQFF. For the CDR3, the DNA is TGTGCCAGCAGTTTACGGGTGGGACAGGGGCCCTACAATGAGCAGTTCTTC.

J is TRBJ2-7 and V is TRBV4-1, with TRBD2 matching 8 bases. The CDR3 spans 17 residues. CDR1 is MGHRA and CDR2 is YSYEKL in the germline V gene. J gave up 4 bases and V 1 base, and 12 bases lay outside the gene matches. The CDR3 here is CASSQVPDGRVIYEQYF. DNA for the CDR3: TGCGCCAGCAGCCAAGTTCCCGACGGGAGGGTAATTTACGAGCAGTACTTC.

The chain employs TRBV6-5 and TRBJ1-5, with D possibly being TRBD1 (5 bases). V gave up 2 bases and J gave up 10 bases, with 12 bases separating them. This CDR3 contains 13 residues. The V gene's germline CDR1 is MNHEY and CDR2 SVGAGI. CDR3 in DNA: TGTGCCAGCAGTTACCGGGGGGTCGGACCCCAGCATTTT. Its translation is CASSYRGVGPQHF.

CDR3 region: CASSFGTGPGNTIYF. The DNA of the CDR3 is TGTGCCAGCAGCTTTGGGACAGGGCCTGGAAACACCATATATTTT. The J gene is TRBJ1-3, the V gene TRBV7-8; TRBD1 agrees at 9 bases. The CDR3 length is 15 residues. Germline CDR1 SGHVS, CDR2 FQNEAQ. V shed 3 bases and J 2 bases; nucleotides not matched to a gene: 2.

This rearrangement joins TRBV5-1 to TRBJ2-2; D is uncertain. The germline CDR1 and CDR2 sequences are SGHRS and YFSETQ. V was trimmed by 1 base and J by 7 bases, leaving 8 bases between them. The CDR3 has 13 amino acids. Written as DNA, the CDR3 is TGCGCCAGCAGCTTGTCCCCCAACGGGGAGCTGTTTTTT. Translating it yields CASSLSPNGELFF.

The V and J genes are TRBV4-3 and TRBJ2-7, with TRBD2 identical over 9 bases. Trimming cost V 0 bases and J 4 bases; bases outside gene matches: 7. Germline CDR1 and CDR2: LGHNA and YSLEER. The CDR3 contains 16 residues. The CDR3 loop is CASSQDGAGGWYEQYF. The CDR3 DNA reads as TGCGCCAGCAGCCAAGATGGCGCGGGAGGGTGGTACGAGCAGTACTTC.